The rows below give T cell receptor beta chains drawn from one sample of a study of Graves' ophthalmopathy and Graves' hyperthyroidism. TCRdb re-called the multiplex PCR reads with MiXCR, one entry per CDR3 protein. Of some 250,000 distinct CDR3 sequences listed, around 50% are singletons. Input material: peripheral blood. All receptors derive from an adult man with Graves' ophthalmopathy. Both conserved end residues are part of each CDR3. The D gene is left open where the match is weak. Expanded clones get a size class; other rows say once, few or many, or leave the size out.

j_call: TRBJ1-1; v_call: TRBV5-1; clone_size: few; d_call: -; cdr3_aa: CASSLEGWNTEAFF; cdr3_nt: TGCGCCAGCAGCTTAGAGGGCTGGAACACTGAAGCTTTCTTT
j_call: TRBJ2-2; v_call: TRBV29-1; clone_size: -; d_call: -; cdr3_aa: CSVEVQGSVTGELFF; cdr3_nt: TGCAGCGTTGAAGTACAGGGTAGTGTGACCGGAGAGCTGTTTTTT
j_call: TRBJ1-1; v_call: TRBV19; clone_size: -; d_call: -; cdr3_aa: CASSTLSRGDTEAFF; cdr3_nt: TGTGCCAGTAGTACCTTGTCCCGAGGGGACACTGAAGCTTTCTTT
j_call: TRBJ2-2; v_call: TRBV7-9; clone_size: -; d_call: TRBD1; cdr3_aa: CASSLEQGGSAGELFF; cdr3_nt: TGTGCCAGCAGCTTAGAACAGGGGGGCAGCGCCGGGGAGCTGTTTTTT
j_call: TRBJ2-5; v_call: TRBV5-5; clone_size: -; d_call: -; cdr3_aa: CASSLNLQETQYF; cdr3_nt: TGTGCCAGCAGCTTAAATCTCCAAGAGACCCAGTACTTC
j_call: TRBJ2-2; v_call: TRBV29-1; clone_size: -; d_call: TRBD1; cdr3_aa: CSATRTGVWTEELFF; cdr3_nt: TGCAGTGCTACGAGAACAGGGGTTTGGACCGAGGAGCTGTTTTTT
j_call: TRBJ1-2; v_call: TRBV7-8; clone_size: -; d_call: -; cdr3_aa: CASSLSRVNYTF; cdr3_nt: TGTGCCAGCAGCTTAAGTCGGGTGAACTACACCTTC
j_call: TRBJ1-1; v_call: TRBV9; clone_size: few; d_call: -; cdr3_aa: CASSDDWNTEAFF; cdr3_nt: TGTGCCAGCAGCGACGACTGGAACACTGAAGCTTTCTTT
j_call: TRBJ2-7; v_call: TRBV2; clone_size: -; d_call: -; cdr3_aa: CASTWDLVDEQYF; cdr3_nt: TGTGCCAGCACCTGGGATCTCGTAGACGAGCAGTACTTC
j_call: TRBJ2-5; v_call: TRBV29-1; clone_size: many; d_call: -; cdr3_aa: CSAGHGTQYF; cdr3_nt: TGCAGCGCAGGACATGGGACCCAGTACTTC
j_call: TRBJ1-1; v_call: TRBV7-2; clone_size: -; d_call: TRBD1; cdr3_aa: CASSSRTGPNTEAFF; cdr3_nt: TGTGCCAGCAGCTCGCGGACAGGGCCGAACACTGAAGCTTTCTTT
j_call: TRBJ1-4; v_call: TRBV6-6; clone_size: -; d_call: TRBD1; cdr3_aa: CASKGQGNEKPFF; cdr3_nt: TGTGCCAGCAAAGGACAGGGGAATGAAAAACCGTTTTTT
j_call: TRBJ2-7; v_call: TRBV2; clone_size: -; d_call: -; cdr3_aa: CASSELGMPYF; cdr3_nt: TGTGCCAGCAGTGAATTAGGGATGCCGTACTTC
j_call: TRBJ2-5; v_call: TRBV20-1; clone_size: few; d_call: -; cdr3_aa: CSARPRASGETQYF; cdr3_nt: TGCAGTGCTAGGCCCCGGGCCTCGGGGGAGACCCAGTACTTC
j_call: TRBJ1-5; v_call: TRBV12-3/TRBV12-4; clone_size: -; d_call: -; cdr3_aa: CASSSGAPEQPQHF; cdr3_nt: TGTGCCAGCAGTTCCGGGGCCCCAGAGCAGCCCCAGCATTTT
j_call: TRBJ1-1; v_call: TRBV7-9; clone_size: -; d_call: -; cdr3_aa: CASNPGRVERTEAFF; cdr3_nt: TGTGCCAGCAATCCGGGGAGGGTGGAAAGGACTGAAGCTTTCTTT
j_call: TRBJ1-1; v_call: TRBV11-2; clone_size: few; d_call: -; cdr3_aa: CASSLGVRTEAFF; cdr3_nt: TGTGCCAGCAGCTTAGGAGTCCGCACTGAAGCTTTCTTT
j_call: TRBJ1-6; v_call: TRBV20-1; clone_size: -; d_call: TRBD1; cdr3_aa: CSARDGDRDRSPLHF; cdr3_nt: TGCAGTGCTAGAGACGGGGACAGGGACCGTTCACCCCTCCACTTT
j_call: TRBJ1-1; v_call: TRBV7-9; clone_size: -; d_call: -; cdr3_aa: CASSLGIKTENTEAFF; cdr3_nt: TGTGCCAGCAGCTTAGGGATTAAGACAGAGAACACTGAAGCTTTCTTT
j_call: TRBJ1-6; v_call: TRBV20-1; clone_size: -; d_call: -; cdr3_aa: CSAIGLPPGDPNSPLHF; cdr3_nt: TGCAGTGCTATCGGCCTCCCTCCAGGTGATCCTAATTCACCCCTCCACTTT
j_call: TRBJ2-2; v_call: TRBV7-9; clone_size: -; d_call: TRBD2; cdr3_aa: CASSQVTGTSGRSTGEPFF; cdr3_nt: TGTGCCAGCAGTCAAGTCACCGGGACTAGCGGGAGGTCCACCGGGGAGCCGTTTTTT
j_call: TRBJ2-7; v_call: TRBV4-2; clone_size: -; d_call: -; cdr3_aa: CASAETDPSYEQYF; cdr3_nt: TGTGCCAGCGCCGAGACAGACCCCTCCTACGAGCAGTACTTC
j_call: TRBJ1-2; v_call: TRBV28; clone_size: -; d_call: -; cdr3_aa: CASSSHRVFYGYTF; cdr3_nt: TGTGCCAGCAGTTCCCATCGGGTTTTCTATGGCTACACCTTC
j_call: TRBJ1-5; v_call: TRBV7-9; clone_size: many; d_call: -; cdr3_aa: CASSLLDQPQHF; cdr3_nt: TGTGCCAGCAGCTTATTGGATCAGCCCCAGCATTTT
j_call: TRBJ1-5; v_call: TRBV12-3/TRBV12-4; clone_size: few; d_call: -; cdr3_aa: CASSFPGLDQPQHF; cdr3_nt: TGTGCCAGCAGTTTCCCCGGATTAGATCAGCCCCAGCATTTT
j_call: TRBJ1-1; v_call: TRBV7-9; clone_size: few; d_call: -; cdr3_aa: CASSKGHLNTEAFF; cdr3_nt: TGTGCCAGCAGTAAGGGACACTTGAACACTGAAGCTTTCTTT
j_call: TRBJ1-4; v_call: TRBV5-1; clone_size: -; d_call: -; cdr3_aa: CASSQDPDQRGVDEKLFF; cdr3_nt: TGCGCCAGCAGCCAAGATCCAGACCAGCGGGGCGTTGATGAAAAACTGTTTTTT
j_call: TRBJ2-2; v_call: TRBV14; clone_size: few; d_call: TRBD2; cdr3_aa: CASSQGTSGRGANTGELFF; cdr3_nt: TGTGCCAGCAGCCAAGGGACTAGCGGTAGGGGTGCGAACACCGGGGAGCTGTTTTTT
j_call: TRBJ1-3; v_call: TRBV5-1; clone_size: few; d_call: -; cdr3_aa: CASSTRTASGNTIYF; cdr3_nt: TGCGCCAGCAGCACCCGGACAGCCTCTGGAAACACCATATATTTT
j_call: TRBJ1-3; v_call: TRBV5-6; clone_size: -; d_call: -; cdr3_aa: CASSGGGDGNTIYF; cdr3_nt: TGTGCCAGCAGCGGCGGGGGGGACGGAAACACCATATATTTT
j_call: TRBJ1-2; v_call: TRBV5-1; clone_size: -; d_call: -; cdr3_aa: CASRLVRGSGYGYTF; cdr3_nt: TGCGCCAGCAGGTTGGTTCGAGGGTCAGGCTATGGCTACACCTTC
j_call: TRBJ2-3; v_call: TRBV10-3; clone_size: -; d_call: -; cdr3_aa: CAIRDSTDTQYF; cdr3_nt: TGTGCCATCAGGGATTCCACAGATACGCAGTATTTT
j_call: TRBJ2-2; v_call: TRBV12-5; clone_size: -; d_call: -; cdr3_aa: CASGLAVRGRTGELFF; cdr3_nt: TGTGCTAGTGGTTTGGCGGTTCGGGGGCGAACCGGGGAGCTGTTTTTT
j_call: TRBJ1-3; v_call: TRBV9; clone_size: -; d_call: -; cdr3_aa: CASSVGAGMDTIYF; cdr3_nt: TGTGCCAGCAGCGTAGGGGCAGGGATGGACACCATATATTTT
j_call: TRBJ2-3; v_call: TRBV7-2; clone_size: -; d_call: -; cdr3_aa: CASKLARDTDTQYF; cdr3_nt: TGTGCCAGCAAGCTAGCGAGGGACACAGATACGCAGTATTTT
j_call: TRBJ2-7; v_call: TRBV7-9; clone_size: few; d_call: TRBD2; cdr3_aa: CASSLAGGTRTYEQYF; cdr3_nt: TGTGCCAGCAGCTTAGCCGGGGGGACTAGGACCTACGAGCAGTACTTC
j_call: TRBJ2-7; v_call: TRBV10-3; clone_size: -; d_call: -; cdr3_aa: CAISESGDSYEQYF; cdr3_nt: TGTGCCATCAGTGAGTCTGGGGATTCCTACGAGCAGTACTTC
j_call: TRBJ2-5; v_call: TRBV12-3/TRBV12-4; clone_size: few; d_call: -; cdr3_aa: CASSYPAGGFQYF; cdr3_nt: TGTGCCAGCAGTTACCCAGCGGGCGGCTTTCAGTACTTC
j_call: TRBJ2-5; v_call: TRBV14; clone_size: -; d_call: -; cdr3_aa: CASSHLEEDRETQYF; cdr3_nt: TGTGCCAGCAGCCACCTGGAGGAGGATAGGGAGACCCAGTACTTC
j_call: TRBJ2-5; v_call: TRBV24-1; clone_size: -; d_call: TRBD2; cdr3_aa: CATSDPGRGGTQYF; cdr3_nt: TGTGCCACCAGTGACCCCGGGCGGGGGGGGACCCAGTACTTC
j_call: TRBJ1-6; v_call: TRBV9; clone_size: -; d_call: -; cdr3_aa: CASSQVDFSPLHF; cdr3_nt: TGTGCCAGCAGCCAAGTTGACTTTTCACCCCTCCACTTT
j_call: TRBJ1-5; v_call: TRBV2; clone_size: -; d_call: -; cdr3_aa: CASSVGPASNQPQHF; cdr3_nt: TGTGCCAGCAGTGTCGGACCCGCTAGCAATCAGCCCCAGCATTTT
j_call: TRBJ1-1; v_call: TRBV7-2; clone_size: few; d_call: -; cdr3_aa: CASSGWGSTEAFF; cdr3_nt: TGTGCCAGCAGCGGATGGGGGAGCACTGAAGCTTTCTTT
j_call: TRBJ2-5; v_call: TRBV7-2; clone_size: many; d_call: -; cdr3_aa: CASSLVGEETQYF; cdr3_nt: TGTGCCAGCAGCTTAGTTGGGGAGGAGACCCAGTACTTC
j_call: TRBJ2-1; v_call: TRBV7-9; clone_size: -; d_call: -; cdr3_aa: CASSFWRNEQFF; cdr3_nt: TGTGCCAGCAGCTTCTGGCGAAATGAGCAGTTCTTC
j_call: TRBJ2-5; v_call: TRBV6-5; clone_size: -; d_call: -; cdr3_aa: CASSAPTETQYF; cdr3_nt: TGTGCCAGCAGTGCTCCGACAGAGACCCAGTACTTC
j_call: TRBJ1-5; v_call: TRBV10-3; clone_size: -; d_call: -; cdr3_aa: CASSEGGGRPQHF; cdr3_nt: TGTGCCAGCAGTGAAGGAGGGGGACGGCCCCAGCATTTT
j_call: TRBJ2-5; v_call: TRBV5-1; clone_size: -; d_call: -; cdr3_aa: CASSLAAVQETQYF; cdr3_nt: TGCGCCAGCAGCTTGGCGGCGGTACAAGAGACCCAGTACTTC
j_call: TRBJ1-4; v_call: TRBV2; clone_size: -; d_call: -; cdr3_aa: CASSFTRKTTNEKLFF; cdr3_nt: TGTGCCAGCAGCTTCACCAGGAAAACAACTAATGAAAAACTGTTTTTT
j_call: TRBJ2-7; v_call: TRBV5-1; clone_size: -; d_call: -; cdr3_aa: CASSLDPGNSIATYEQYF; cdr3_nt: TGCGCCAGCAGCTTGGACCCTGGGAACTCTATTGCCACCTACGAGCAGTACTTC
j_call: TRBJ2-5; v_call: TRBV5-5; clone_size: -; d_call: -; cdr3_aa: CASRQFLETQYF; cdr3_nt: TGTGCCAGTCGACAGTTTTTGGAGACCCAGTACTTC
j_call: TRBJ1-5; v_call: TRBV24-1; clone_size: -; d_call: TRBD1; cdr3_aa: CATSDSGTGRVNQPQHF; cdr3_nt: TGTGCCACCAGTGATTCCGGGACAGGGAGGGTTAATCAGCCCCAGCATTTT
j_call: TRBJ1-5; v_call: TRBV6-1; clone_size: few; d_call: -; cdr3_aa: CATAGGREGQPQHF; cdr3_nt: TGTGCCACCGCTGGGGGGCGAGAAGGTCAGCCCCAGCATTTT
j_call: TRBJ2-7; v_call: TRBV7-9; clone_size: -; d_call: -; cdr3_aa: CASSLVDRDYGYEQYF; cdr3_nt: TGTGCCAGCAGCTTGGTAGACAGGGACTATGGCTACGAGCAGTACTTC
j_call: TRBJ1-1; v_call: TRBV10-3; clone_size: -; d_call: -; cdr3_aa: CAIRGRVEAMNTEAFF; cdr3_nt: TGTGCCATCAGGGGCAGGGTTGAAGCCATGAACACTGAAGCTTTCTTT
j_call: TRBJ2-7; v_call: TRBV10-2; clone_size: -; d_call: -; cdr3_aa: CASSDRDKQRYF; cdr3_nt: TGCGCCAGCAGTGACCGGGACAAACAGCGGTACTTC
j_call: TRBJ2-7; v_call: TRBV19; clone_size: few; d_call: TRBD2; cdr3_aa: CASSAGTSGAYEQYF; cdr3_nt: TGTGCCAGTAGTGCCGGGACTAGCGGGGCCTACGAGCAGTACTTC